What follows is one T cell receptor (beta chain) and its context. Data came from immunoSEQ multiplex PCR; TCRdb stores just in-frame clones and leaves some out. Of around 38,000 clones in the sample, approximately 90% were seen once. The data stem from a study of blood T cell repertoires in COVID-19. Germline trimming cut 6 bases from V and 5 bases from J; bases unmatched to any gene: 1. The CDR3 runs to 13 residues. CDR1 and CDR2 (germline): LNHDA, SQIVND (reference sequence). The V call is TRBV19, the J call TRBJ1-5, with TRBD1 matching 10 bases. This receptor was taken from a man aged 55 to 70 with COVID-19, enrolled during active disease. Sequencing input: peripheral blood. CDR3 in amino acids: CASSGTGDQPQHF. The CDR3 DNA follows: TGTGCCAGTAGCGGGACAGGGGATCAGCCCCAGCATTTT. The full variable domain, with the rest looked up from reference TRBV19 and TRBJ1-5, is DGGITQSPKYLFRKEGQNVTLSCEQNLNHDAMYWYRQDPGQGLRLIYYSQIVNDFQKGDIAEGYSVSREKKESFPLTVTSAQKNPTAFYLCASSGTGDQPQHFGDGTRLSIL.